This record covers a single T cell receptor beta chain. The data stem from a study of blood T cell repertoires in COVID-19. Some clones are missing from TCRdb's copy, which holds only in-frame ones; the method was immunoSEQ multiplex PCR. The table lists roughly 120,000 clones, roughly nine tenths of them singletons. CDR3 length: 16 amino acids. The trim removed 2 bases at V and 2 bases at J, leaving 6 bases unmatched. Germline V gene sequence: CDR1 MNHEY, CDR2 SMNVEV (reference sequence). The TCR sequence derives from a man aged 65 to 85 with active or convalescent COVID-19. The sequenced sample consisted of peripheral blood. V is TRBV27 and J is TRBJ2-7; 10 positions agree with TRBD1. CDR3 sequence reads: CASSLGPGTGAYEQYF. The CDR3 DNA is TGTGCCAGCAGTTTAGGCCCCGGGACAGGGGCCTACGAGCAGTACTTC.